This T cell receptor beta chain is from a study of metastatic and nonmetastatic thyroid tumors. Turning to the study itself: The comparison covered peripheral blood and tumor or nodule tissue in malignant and benign thyroid patients. Regarding the study as a whole: TCR beta diversity was reportedly significantly higher in malignant thyroid tumors than benign nodules, in blood and tumor.

Patients had received no treatment of any kind before thyroid surgery. The CDR3 has 13 amino acids. The V end lost 5 bases, the J end lost 3 bases, and 10 bases lay between the germline ends. Germline V gene sequence: CDR1 SEHNR, CDR2 FQNEAQ (reference sequence). A single count supports this clone. Its antigen is still unknown. Per the original methods: Variation in CDR3 across clinicopathological groups served as the basis for constructing a distant-metastasis classifier in papillary thyroid cancer. TCRdb ran MiXCR on the PCR reads. The V and J calls and clone size are TCRdb's, not the authors'. The repertoire has about 40,000 clones, approximately 16% of them found once; the top ten carry less than 4.5%.

The origin of this receptor is a female donor with papillary thyroid cancer or a benign thyroid nodule (not recorded which). Some clones in this sample may be carry-over from other donors' samples. Sequenced input: blood. The gene calls are TRBV7-9 and TRBJ1-2; D may be TRBD1 (6 bases). The DNA for the CDR3 is TGTGCCAGCAGCCGGGACACTGACTATGGCTACACCTTC. Translation: CASSRDTDYGYTF.